This T cell receptor beta chain comes out of a study of control samples from healthy donors and cancer patients. The assay was immunoSEQ multiplex PCR, and TCRdb's table has in-frame clones only and misses some. Among fewer than 70,000 clones listed, about 85% were seen once. This clone is a singleton in its sample. Germline V gene sequence: CDR1 GTSNPN, CDR2 SVGIG (reference sequence). V was pared by 2 bases and J by 5 bases, with 11 bases of the junction left unmatched. There are 18 residues in the CDR3. The sequencing input was PBMCs. The source of this sequence is a man between 60 and 70 years old with head and neck cancer. The rearrangement joins TRBV30 to TRBJ2-5; 16 bases line up with TRBD2. CDR3 sequence reads: CAWSPGTSGRAGGETQYF. The CDR3 DNA reads as TGTGCCTGGAGTCCCGGGACTAGCGGGAGGGCCGGAGGCGAGACCCAGTACTTC.